This T cell receptor (beta chain) was observed in a study of T cell clonality in common variable immunodeficiency. The study, taken as a whole, reports: Reportedly, TCR beta sequences from common variable immunodeficiency showed fewer deletions and N-nucleotide insertions.

Sequenced by immunoSEQ multiplex PCR; TCRdb stores in-frame clones only, minus some. The sample yields over 30,000 clones, without any singletons. This clone came up many times. The antigen is unknown. Read sequence stops 3 residues before the CDR3 end, and the germline J gene provides the missing end. CDR1 is GTSNPN, CDR2 SVGIG, per germline (reference sequence). The CDR3 spans 14 residues. The germline V and J ends were trimmed by 3 bases and 6 bases, with 17 bases remaining between them. This clonotype originated in a human donor with common variable immunodeficiency. The specimen sequenced was peripheral blood mononuclear cells. The chain recombines TRBV30 with TRBJ1-1; weak D call: TRBD1 (5 bases). The CDR3 DNA, read in part, is TGTGCCTGGAGAACCAGGGTAACGACGGCTGAA. Encoded protein: CAWRTRVTTAE. The entire CDR3 is CAWRTRVTTAEAFF.